These 23 T cell receptor beta chains were all obtained from the same sample, sequenced in a study of T cell responses to AZD1222 COVID-19 vaccine. Using immunoSEQ multiplex PCR, the repertoire was profiled, and TCRdb retains in-frame clones only, with some absent. The table has some 120,000 clones, 93% seen once; the top ten hold 3.1%. Sample: peripheral blood, taken on day 0 of AZD1222 vaccination. The receptors stem from an adult in good health.

The V gene is TRBV28, the J gene TRBJ2-6, with 7 bases lining up with TRBD1. This CDR3 is built from 18 residues. The junction had 11 bases not matched to a gene; V was cut back by 6 bases and J by 0 bases. Germline CDR1 reads MDHEN; CDR2 reads SYDVKM. For the CDR3, the DNA is TGTGCCAGCAGACGTCGGGACAGACCAAGCTCTGGGGCCAACGTCCTGACTTTC. It encodes CASRRRDRPSSGANVLTF. Looking up the rest from reference TRBV28 and TRBJ2-6 gives the full variable domain: DVKVTQSSRYLVKRTGEKVFLECVQDMDHENMFWYRQDPGLGLRLIYFSYDVKMKEKGDIPEGYSVSREKKERFSLILESASTNQTSMYLCASRRRDRPSSGANVLTFGAGSRLTVL.

The chain couples TRBV28 to TRBJ1-6, with D possibly TRBD1 on 5 matching bases. The CDR3 contains 15 residues. V shed 1 base and J shed 4 bases, with 8 bases lying between them. The germline gives CDR1 MDHEN, CDR2 SYDVKM. The CDR3, as DNA: TGTGCCAGCAGTTTATCAGGGAAATATAATTCACCCCTCCACTTT. This translates into CASSLSGKYNSPLHF.

This clone was recorded once. The chain uses TRBV7-3 and TRBJ2-3, with 7 bases aligning to TRBD2. Germline V gives CDR1 SGHTA, CDR2 FQGTGA. The CDR3 extends over 14 amino acids. Unmatched junction bases numbered 5, after V lost 2 bases and J lost 6 bases. The CDR3 region has the DNA TGTGCCAGCAGCTTACGCGGGAGATGGGATACGCAGTATTTT. This translates into CASSLRGRWDTQYF.

The CDR3 DNA is TGTGCCATCAGTCGGCCGGGCTCTCCCTACGAGCAGTACTTC. Its translation is CAISRPGSPYEQYF. The V and J genes are TRBV10-3 and TRBJ2-7; D ambiguous. Trimming left V 5 bases short and J 2 bases short, with 13 bases between. CDR1 and CDR2 from the germline V gene are ENHRY and SYGVKD. The CDR3 has 14 residues.

The chain has TRBV7-9 and TRBJ1-6; no reliable D call. V lost 1 base, J lost 10 bases, and 8 bases lay in between. The CDR3 contains 13 residues. CDR1 SEHNR and CDR2 FQNEAQ come from the germline V gene (reference sequence). CDR3 amino acids: CASSLVDSSPLHF. The CDR3 DNA is TGTGCCAGCAGCTTAGTGGATAGCTCACCCCTCCACTTT.

The chain joins TRBV6-5 to TRBJ2-3; 9 bases align to TRBD1. Germline V lookup: CDR1 MNHEY, CDR2 SVGAGI. This CDR3 contains 14 residues. With 5 bases clipped from V and 4 bases from J, the junction kept 4 bases outside the gene matches. The CDR3 DNA sequence: TGTGCCAGCAGTCTTGACAGGGGGGCAGATACGCAGTATTTT. Translated, it gives CASSLDRGADTQYF.

This chain uses TRBV7-3 with TRBJ2-2; 9 nucleotides agree with TRBD2. CDR3 length: 16 amino acids. Unmatched junction bases numbered 9, after V lost 5 bases and J lost 5 bases. From germline, CDR1 is SGHTA and CDR2 FQGTGA. The CDR3 region has the DNA TGTGCCAGCAGCCTATTTGGCGGGAGGGTTACCGGGGAGCTGTTTTTT. Translated: CASSLFGGRVTGELFF. The full variable domain, completed using reference TRBV7-3 and TRBJ2-2, is GAGVSQTPSNKVTEKGKYVELRCDPISGHTALYWYRQSLGQGPEFLIYFQGTGAADDSGLPNDRFFAVRPEGSVSTLKIQRTERGDSAVYLCASSLFGGRVTGELFFGEGSRLTVL.

This chain connects TRBV2 to TRBJ2-1, with 8 bases matching TRBD1. V was pared by 8 bases and J by 15 bases, with 12 bases of the junction left unmatched. The germline gives CDR1 SNHLY, CDR2 FYNNEI. The CDR3 has 12 amino acids. CDR3 in DNA: TGTGCCAGCGGGAAGCCTCGACAGGGGCTGTTCTTC. It is translated as CASGKPRQGLFF.

The chain uses TRBV4-2 and TRBJ1-5; unclear D gene. This CDR3 is 13 amino acids long. Trimming took 1 base from V and 3 from J, leaving 4 bases between them. Germline V gene sequence: CDR1 LGHNA, CDR2 YNFKEQ. The CDR3: CASSQGLNQPQHF. CDR3 DNA sequence: TGTGCCAGCAGCCAAGGTCTCAATCAGCCCCAGCATTTT.

The chain has TRBV7-3 and TRBJ2-1; 9 bases are a match to TRBD2. The CDR3 runs to 15 residues. The germline CDR1 and CDR2 sequences are SGHTA and FQGTGA. The ends lost 5 bases at V and 7 bases at J; junction bases unmatched: 9. Written as DNA, the CDR3 is TGTGCCAGCAGCAAAGTAGCGGGAGAGAGGAATGAGCAGTTCTTC. Its translation: CASSKVAGERNEQFF.

This clone was found once. The chain links TRBV19 to TRBJ2-2; the D is unclear. Germline CDR1 LNHDA, CDR2 SQIVND (reference sequence). This CDR3 comprises 14 residues. V lost 5 bases and J lost 1, with 8 bases in between. The CDR3 DNA follows: TGTGCCAGTAGTCCTGACATGAACACCGGGGAGCTGTTTTTT. Its translation is CASSPDMNTGELFF.

V gene TRBV5-6 combines with J gene TRBJ1-4; 7 bases agree with TRBD1. V dropped 5 bases and J dropped 12; count of bases not matched to a gene: 4. Germline V gene data show CDR1 as SGHDT and CDR2 as YYEEEE. The length of the CDR3 is 11 residues. The DNA of the CDR3 is TGTGCCAGCAGTAGGGACAGTGAACTGTTTTTT. Amino acids: CASSRDSELFF. Based on the CDR3 plus reference TRBV5-6 and TRBJ1-4, the full variable domain is DAGVTQSPTHLIKTRGQQVTLRCSPKSGHDTVSWYQQALGQGPQFIFQYYEEEERQRGNFPDRFSGHQFPNYSSELNVNALLLGDSALYLCASSRDSELFFGSGTQLSVL.

This clone showed up just once. The V call is TRBV18, the J call TRBJ1-5; 8 nucleotides line up with TRBD1. Germline values: CDR1 KGHSH, CDR2 LQKENI. Germline trimming cut 2 bases from V and 0 bases from J; bases unmatched to any gene: 6. This CDR3 is built from 17 residues. The CDR3 is CASSPGTGVPSNQPQHF. CDR3 sequence (DNA): TGTGCCAGCTCACCAGGGACAGGAGTTCCTAGCAATCAGCCCCAGCATTTT.

The CDR3 DNA reads TGTGCCAGCAGTCAATTAAGGGACAGGCCTTCTCGCAATCAGCCCCAGCATTTT. Its translation is CASSQLRDRPSRNQPQHF. The J gene is TRBJ1-5, the V gene TRBV28; 8 positions match TRBD1. Per germline, CDR1 MDHEN and CDR2 SYDVKM. The ends lost 5 bases at V and 2 bases at J; junction bases unmatched: 14. This CDR3 is 18 amino acids long.

The V gene is TRBV7-2, the J gene TRBJ2-2; D gene uncertain. CDR3 length: 15 residues. The germline V gene encodes CDR1 SGHTA and CDR2 FQGNSA. The ends were cut back, 0 bases at V and 2 bases at J, with 7 bases in the middle. The CDR3 bases are TGTGCCAGCAGCTTAGCGCGGCTTAACACCGGGGAGCTGTTTTTT. This translates into CASSLARLNTGELFF.

The CDR3 DNA is TGTGCCAGCAGATCACAGGGGGCAATGGATGAAAAACTGTTTTTT. This gives the protein CASRSQGAMDEKLFF. The chain combines TRBV28 with TRBJ1-4; 9 bases align to TRBD1. Per germline, CDR1 MDHEN and CDR2 SYDVKM. The CDR3 spans 15 residues. V shed 6 bases and J 6 bases; nucleotides not matched to a gene: 8. Full variable domain (remainder filled in from reference TRBV28 and TRBJ1-4): DVKVTQSSRYLVKRTGEKVFLECVQDMDHENMFWYRQDPGLGLRLIYFSYDVKMKEKGDIPEGYSVSREKKERFSLILESASTNQTSMYLCASRSQGAMDEKLFFGSGTQLSVL.

The chain carries TRBV15 and TRBJ1-2; 10 positions match TRBD1. CDR3 length equals 17 residues. Germline CDR1 and CDR2: LNHNV and YYDKDF (reference sequence). Trimming removed 1 base from V and 4 bases from J; junction bases left unmatched: 9. The CDR3: CATSRGTEDRGVYGYTF. CDR3 coding DNA: TGTGCCACCAGCAGAGGAACTGAGGACAGGGGGGTCTATGGCTACACCTTC.

This clone was picked up a small number of times. This chain connects TRBV6-1 to TRBJ1-5, with D hard to call. Trimming stripped 2 bases from V and 7 bases from J, with 18 bases between. The CDR3 runs 16 residues. CDR1 MNHNS and CDR2 SASEGT come from the germline V gene. In DNA, the CDR3 is TGTGCCAGCAGTGAAATGGACGGGTTGCGGCACCAGCCCCAGCATTTT. Amino acids: CASSEMDGLRHQPQHF.

The chain employs TRBV4-2 and TRBJ2-4; weak D call: TRBD2 (5 bases). The CDR3 sequence is 15 residues long. Trimming left V 0 bases short and J 5 bases short, with 11 bases between. CDR1 and CDR2 from the germline V gene are LGHNA and YNFKEQ. The DNA of the CDR3 is TGTGCCAGCAGCCAAGAGAGAGGGTGGCAAAACATTCAGTACTTC. It is translated as CASSQERGWQNIQYF.

This sequence joins TRBV5-1 and TRBJ1-1, with 9 bases matching TRBD1. The length of the CDR3 is 14 residues. From germline, CDR1 is SGHRS and CDR2 YFSETQ. V was clipped by 2 bases and J by 7 bases; unmatched bases: 6. Here the CDR3 DNA reads TGCGCCAGCAGCTTTGGGACAGGGACCGTTGAAGCTTTCTTT. Translating gives CASSFGTGTVEAFF.

The V and J genes are TRBV15 and TRBJ1-5; 8 bases map to TRBD1. The CDR3 spans 13 residues. Germline V gives CDR1 LNHNV, CDR2 YYDKDF (reference sequence). V shed 5 bases and J 5 bases; nucleotides not matched to a gene: 2. The CDR3 reads CATSYRGDQPQHF. As DNA, the CDR3 is TGTGCCACCAGCTACAGGGGGGATCAGCCCCAGCATTTT.

The J gene is TRBJ1-1, the V gene TRBV7-2; TRBD1 might be the D (5 bases). The CDR3 extends over 16 amino acids. V gave up 5 bases and J gave up 0 bases, with 16 bases separating them. Germline V gene sequence: CDR1 SGHTA, CDR2 FQGNSA. CDR3 protein: CASSVGTALMNTEAFF. In DNA, the CDR3 is TGTGCCAGCAGCGTAGGGACGGCGTTAATGAACACTGAAGCTTTCTTT. The full variable domain, with the rest looked up from reference TRBV7-2 and TRBJ1-1, is GAGVSQSPSNKVTEKGKDVELRCDPISGHTALYWYRQSLGQGLEFLIYFQGNSAPDKSGLPSDRFSAERTGGSVSTLTIQRTQQEDSAVYLCASSVGTALMNTEAFFGQGTRLTVV.

The chain carries TRBV9 and TRBJ2-7, with D possibly TRBD2 on 6 matching bases. V gave up 4 bases and J gave up 0 bases, with 20 bases separating them. Germline V gene data show CDR1 as SGDLS and CDR2 as YYNGEE. The CDR3 totals 17 residues. The CDR3 loop reads CASSLRRASAHSYEQYF. CDR3 coding DNA: TGTGCCAGCAGCCTCCGGAGGGCTAGCGCCCACTCCTACGAGCAGTACTTC.